This TCR beta chain came from a study of blood T cell repertoires in COVID-19. On the study more broadly: COVID-19 samples collected from the United States, Italy and Spain covered acute and convalescent phases. In each case, the material was cDNA or gDNA derived from T cells, B-cell-depleted T cells, or PBMCs.

Looked up from germline, CDR1 is KGHDR and CDR2 is SFDVKD. The CDR3 is 16 residues long. The ends were cut back, 3 bases at V and 8 bases at J, with 21 bases in the middle. The method was immunoSEQ multiplex PCR; TCRdb's version includes in-frame clones alone and lacks a portion of them. The table lists over 150,000 clones, about 88% of them singletons. The TCR was taken from a man aged 45 to 65 with COVID-19, enrolled during active disease. The sample consisted of peripheral blood. The chain combines TRBV24-1 with TRBJ1-2; D uncertain. As DNA, the CDR3 is TGTGCCACCAGTGATGCCAGTTCCGGGTTCGTCTGGGGCTACACCTTC. This gives the protein CATSDASSGFVWGYTF.